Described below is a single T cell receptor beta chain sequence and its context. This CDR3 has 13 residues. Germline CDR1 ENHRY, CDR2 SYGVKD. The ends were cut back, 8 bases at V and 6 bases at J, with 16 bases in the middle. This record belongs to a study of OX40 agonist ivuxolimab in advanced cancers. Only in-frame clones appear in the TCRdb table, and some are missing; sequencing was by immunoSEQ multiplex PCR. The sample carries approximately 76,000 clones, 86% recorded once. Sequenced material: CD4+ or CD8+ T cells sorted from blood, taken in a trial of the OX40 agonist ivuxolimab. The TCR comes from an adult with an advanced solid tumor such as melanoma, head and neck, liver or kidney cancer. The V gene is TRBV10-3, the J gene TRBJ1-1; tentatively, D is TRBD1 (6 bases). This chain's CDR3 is CAILAGGASEAFF. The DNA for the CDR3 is TGTGCCATCCTAGCGGGGGGGGCCTCTGAAGCTTTCTTT.